This T cell receptor (beta chain) originates from a study of blood T cell repertoires in COVID-19 (dated by TCRdb to 2018 to 2020). Regarding the research as a whole: Samples covering the acute and convalescent phases of COVID-19 were provided by collaborators in the United States, Italy and Spain. Samples came from the ongoing ImmuneRACE study (first 160 participants) plus 1,254 subjects from 6 global collaborators. The repertoires were made available in a free public database intended to serve as a resource for research on the immune response to SARS-CoV-2. Where available, HLA class I and class II types were taken from metadata supplied by the sample provider and were not determined by assay-based typing. Deeply sampled blood TCRbeta repertoires from subjects exposed to, actively infected with, or recovered from COVID-19 were included in the dataset. Nearly every sample came with metadata listing a de-identified subject ID, COVID-19 status, age in years and sex. The prospective study material was composed of cDNA or gDNA derived from T cells, B-cell-depleted T cells, or PBMCs.

From the germline V gene (reference sequence), CDR1 is PRHDT and CDR2 is FYEKMQ. The CDR3 spans 15 residues, from the cysteine through the phenylalanine. CDR3 DNA only is kept here, 45 bases in frame from base 1. V has 3 bases trimmed and J has 3 bases trimmed; junction bases matching no gene number 1. General study outcomes and caveats: Clinical and demographic metadata were provided uncurated, with the amount varying by source and participant.

On this clone: Which antigen it targets is not known. No clone much larger than this one lies a single base away; base qualities are absent.

TCRbeta CDR3 regions were amplified from genomic DNA using the immunoSEQ Assay, a bias-controlled multiplex PCR. Regarding the original processing steps: Within the assay, amplification of reference gene primers was used to estimate how many nucleated cells each sample contained. To quantify the absolute abundance of each unique TCRbeta CDR3 rearrangement, sequence reads were collapsed and filtered. For each sample, productive Simpson clonality was calculated as the square root of Simpson's diversity index over productive rearrangements. This is the immuneACCESS table as TCRdb keeps it, with only in-frame sequences that have V and J called. A part of the clones is gone; compared with another copy, unresolved V genes explain less than half, and the rest is unexplained. V and J calls and clone size are as listed in that table; D and trimming were resolved from the DNA. The sample includes about 240,000 clones, with 70% to 90% observed a single time. The top ten hold approximately 3.5% of the sample.

Participants in the prospective study were aged about 18 to 90 years, lived in about two dozen United States geographic areas, and enrolled through a virtual design. In the prospective study, cohorts were assigned on the basis of participant-reported clinical history obtained from a screening survey and a study questionnaire. In the prospective study, whole blood, serum and a nasopharyngeal or oropharyngeal swab were collected from each participant by mobile phlebotomists. Participants in the prospective study had the option to provide additional blood draws and questionnaires over a roughly 2-month period. Prospective study blood samples were shipped either frozen or at room temperature before DNA extraction.

The receptor was derived from a woman in her thirties or forties with acute COVID-19. This receptor chain uses TRBV13 and TRBJ2-3, with 12 bases aligning to TRBD2. The sample taken for sequencing was PBMCs or T cells enriched from blood (not recorded which). DNA sequence: TGTGCCAGCAGCTTTGGGACTAGCGGGACAGATACGCAGTATTTT. Translated, this gives CASSFGTSGTDTQYF.